Included here is one TCR beta chain sequence, with context. Generated by immunoSEQ multiplex PCR, the TCRdb table keeps only in-frame clones and is missing some. The table lists a few hundred thousand clones, roughly 88% of them singletons. The data derive from a study of cytomegalovirus exposure and HLA in healthy donors. At the level of the study: In a later analysis, it was reported that the approximately 110 validation repertoires had been produced on the same platform as the 690 or so repertoires belonging to the first cohort.

CDR3 size: 14 residues. V dropped 9 bases and J dropped 2 bases, with 13 bases sitting between them. Germline-derived CDR1 and CDR2 are MNHEY and SMNVEV (reference sequence). The source is a young woman in good health and CMV-seronegative. This chain links TRBV27 with TRBJ2-2; D uncertain. The sequencing sample was made of PBMCs. CDR3 amino acids: CARPLEINTGELFF. Written as DNA, the CDR3 is TGTGCCAGACCGCTGGAGATAAACACCGGGGAGCTGTTTTTT.